The rows below give T cell receptor beta chains drawn from one sample of a study of blood T cell repertoires in COVID-19. The method was immunoSEQ multiplex PCR; TCRdb's version includes in-frame clones alone and lacks a portion of them. This sample has 150,000 to 200,000 clones, with around 82% found just once. Source material: peripheral blood. The receptors come from a woman aged 35 to 49 with COVID-19, enrolled during active disease. Both conserved end residues are part of each CDR3. D genes are given only for firm matches. Only some rows state a clone size, as once, few, many or a class for expanded clones.

d_gene: TRBD1
v_gene: TRBV30
j_gene: TRBJ2-7
abundance: -
CDR3aa: CAWSVQGGSGEQYF
CDR3nt: TGTGCCTGGAGTGTACAGGGGGGATCCGGCGAGCAGTACTTC

d_gene: TRBD2
v_gene: TRBV29-1
j_gene: TRBJ2-1
abundance: -
CDR3aa: CSAVGTSGSSYNEQFF
CDR3nt: TGCAGCGCTGTAGGGACTAGCGGGAGCTCCTACAATGAGCAGTTCTTC

d_gene: -
v_gene: TRBV7-8
j_gene: TRBJ2-1
abundance: once
CDR3aa: CASSSGHGNEQFF
CDR3nt: TGTGCCAGCAGCTCGGGACATGGCAATGAGCAGTTCTTC

d_gene: TRBD2
v_gene: TRBV10-1
j_gene: TRBJ2-7
abundance: once
CDR3aa: CASSESKGGLAGFDEQYF
CDR3nt: TGCGCCAGCAGTGAGTCGAAGGGGGGACTAGCGGGGTTCGACGAGCAGTACTTC

d_gene: TRBD1
v_gene: TRBV6-5
j_gene: TRBJ2-5
abundance: -
CDR3aa: CASSTTGTGKETQYF
CDR3nt: TGTGCCAGCAGCACCACCGGGACAGGGAAAGAGACCCAGTACTTC

d_gene: TRBD1
v_gene: TRBV9
j_gene: TRBJ1-4
abundance: -
CDR3aa: CASSTRDRPRNSNEKLFF
CDR3nt: TGTGCCAGCAGCACACGGGACAGGCCCCGGAATTCTAATGAAAAACTGTTTTTT

d_gene: TRBD1
v_gene: TRBV5-4
j_gene: TRBJ1-2
abundance: -
CDR3aa: CASRSGLGNRGRSDGYTF
CDR3nt: TGTGCCAGCAGGAGTGGTTTGGGAAACAGGGGGCGCTCGGATGGCTACACCTTC

d_gene: TRBD1
v_gene: TRBV28
j_gene: TRBJ2-7
abundance: -
CDR3aa: CASSFPGQGYEQYF
CDR3nt: TGTGCCAGCAGTTTTCCGGGACAGGGCTACGAGCAGTACTTC

d_gene: -
v_gene: TRBV7-2
j_gene: TRBJ1-5
abundance: -
CDR3aa: CASTGQPGQPQHF
CDR3nt: TGTGCCAGCACCGGCCAACCAGGGCAGCCCCAGCATTTT

d_gene: -
v_gene: TRBV9
j_gene: TRBJ1-1
abundance: -
CDR3aa: CASSVGGANEAFF
CDR3nt: TGTGCCAGCAGCGTAGGCGGGGCGAATGAAGCTTTCTTT

d_gene: -
v_gene: TRBV5-1
j_gene: TRBJ2-5
abundance: -
CDR3aa: CASSWWEDSKTQYF
CDR3nt: TGCGCCAGCAGTTGGTGGGAGGATTCGAAGACCCAGTACTTC

d_gene: TRBD2
v_gene: TRBV28
j_gene: TRBJ2-7
abundance: -
CDR3aa: CASSSAGGPYEQYF
CDR3nt: TGTGCCAGCAGTTCTGCGGGAGGCCCATACGAGCAGTACTTC

d_gene: TRBD2
v_gene: TRBV5-1
j_gene: TRBJ2-3
abundance: -
CDR3aa: CASSPGAGAGDTQYF
CDR3nt: TGCGCCAGCAGCCCGGGAGCGGGAGCGGGGGATACGCAGTATTTT

d_gene: -
v_gene: TRBV7-9
j_gene: TRBJ2-5
abundance: few
CDR3aa: CASSLAGQYQETQYF
CDR3nt: TGTGCCAGCAGCTTGGCAGGCCAGTACCAAGAGACCCAGTACTTC

d_gene: TRBD1
v_gene: TRBV19
j_gene: TRBJ1-5
abundance: -
CDR3aa: CASSSRLHLRGLSNQPQHF
CDR3nt: TGTGCCAGTAGTTCCCGGCTCCATCTCAGGGGGCTCAGCAATCAGCCCCAGCATTTT

d_gene: -
v_gene: TRBV18
j_gene: TRBJ1-2
abundance: -
CDR3aa: CASSPSGPRLYGYTF
CDR3nt: TGTGCCAGCTCACCATCAGGGCCCCGGCTTTATGGCTACACCTTC

d_gene: -
v_gene: TRBV19
j_gene: TRBJ2-2
abundance: -
CDR3aa: CASKFLTTGSGELFF
CDR3nt: TGTGCCAGTAAGTTTTTGACTACTGGTTCCGGGGAGCTGTTTTTT

d_gene: TRBD1
v_gene: TRBV20-1
j_gene: TRBJ1-1
abundance: -
CDR3aa: CSANDPGQGNTEAFF
CDR3nt: TGCAGTGCTAATGACCCGGGACAGGGAAACACTGAAGCTTTCTTT

d_gene: -
v_gene: TRBV24-1
j_gene: TRBJ2-3
abundance: -
CDR3aa: CATSDSGADTQYF
CDR3nt: TGTGCCACCAGTGATTCGGGGGCAGATACGCAGTATTTT

d_gene: -
v_gene: TRBV5-1
j_gene: TRBJ2-5
abundance: -
CDR3aa: CASSLGKGGRQETQYF
CDR3nt: TGCGCCAGCAGCTTGGGCAAGGGAGGTCGACAAGAGACCCAGTACTTC

d_gene: TRBD1
v_gene: TRBV5-1
j_gene: TRBJ2-3
abundance: few
CDR3aa: CASRSDRADTQYF
CDR3nt: TGCGCCAGCAGATCGGACAGGGCAGATACGCAGTATTTT

d_gene: -
v_gene: TRBV12-3/TRBV12-4
j_gene: TRBJ1-1
abundance: -
CDR3aa: CASSLGGVTEAFF
CDR3nt: TGTGCCAGCAGCTTAGGGGGGGTCACTGAAGCTTTCTTT

d_gene: -
v_gene: TRBV6-5
j_gene: TRBJ1-6
abundance: -
CDR3aa: CASVPSGVNSPLHF
CDR3nt: TGTGCCAGCGTTCCCTCGGGGGTGAATTCACCCCTCCACTTT

d_gene: TRBD2
v_gene: TRBV27
j_gene: TRBJ2-7
abundance: -
CDR3aa: CASRNPGLAPYEQYF
CDR3nt: TGTGCCAGCAGAAACCCGGGACTAGCGCCCTACGAGCAGTACTTC

d_gene: -
v_gene: TRBV6-5
j_gene: TRBJ2-1
abundance: -
CDR3aa: CASSYSMSTINEQFF
CDR3nt: TGTGCCAGCAGTTACTCGATGTCGACTATCAATGAGCAGTTCTTC

d_gene: TRBD2
v_gene: TRBV18
j_gene: TRBJ2-1
abundance: -
CDR3aa: CASSALLGTSGASQFF
CDR3nt: TGTGCCAGCTCAGCGTTGTTAGGGACTAGCGGGGCGAGCCAGTTCTTC

d_gene: -
v_gene: TRBV5-6
j_gene: TRBJ1-1
abundance: -
CDR3aa: CASSTTGPNTEAFF
CDR3nt: TGTGCCAGCAGCACGACAGGCCCGAACACTGAAGCTTTCTTT

d_gene: TRBD1
v_gene: TRBV2
j_gene: TRBJ2-7
abundance: -
CDR3aa: CASEPGQGYEQYF
CDR3nt: TGTGCCAGCGAACCGGGACAGGGTTACGAGCAGTACTTC

d_gene: -
v_gene: TRBV28
j_gene: TRBJ2-7
abundance: -
CDR3aa: CATHDKLYEQYF
CDR3nt: TGTGCCACCCACGACAAGCTCTACGAGCAGTACTTC

d_gene: -
v_gene: TRBV9
j_gene: TRBJ1-1
abundance: -
CDR3aa: CASSVGRLNTEAFF
CDR3nt: TGTGCCAGCAGCGTAGGGAGATTGAACACTGAAGCTTTCTTT

d_gene: TRBD2
v_gene: TRBV9
j_gene: TRBJ2-2
abundance: -
CDR3aa: CASSVAGGRGTGELFF
CDR3nt: TGTGCCAGCAGCGTAGCGGGCGGGAGAGGTACCGGGGAGCTGTTTTTT

d_gene: TRBD2
v_gene: TRBV7-9
j_gene: TRBJ2-7
abundance: -
CDR3aa: CASSPGLRSYEQYF
CDR3nt: TGTGCCAGCAGCCCGGGACTACGTTCCTACGAGCAGTACTTC

d_gene: TRBD2
v_gene: TRBV14
j_gene: TRBJ2-1
abundance: -
CDR3aa: CASSQSQRGRYNEQFF
CDR3nt: TGTGCCAGCAGCCAGAGCCAGCGGGGGCGCTACAATGAGCAGTTCTTC

d_gene: TRBD2
v_gene: TRBV6-6
j_gene: TRBJ2-7
abundance: -
CDR3aa: CASTNGRPPYEQYF
CDR3nt: TGTGCCAGCACCAACGGGAGGCCTCCCTACGAGCAGTACTTC

d_gene: TRBD1
v_gene: TRBV5-4
j_gene: TRBJ1-2
abundance: -
CDR3aa: CASSPPRGLSGYTF
CDR3nt: TGTGCCAGCAGCCCACCCAGGGGGCTCTCTGGCTACACCTTC

d_gene: -
v_gene: TRBV13
j_gene: TRBJ2-6
abundance: medium-sized
CDR3aa: CASSSGEGGSGANVLTF
CDR3nt: TGTGCCAGCAGTTCGGGTGAAGGGGGATCTGGGGCCAACGTCCTGACTTTC

d_gene: TRBD2
v_gene: TRBV18
j_gene: TRBJ2-5
abundance: -
CDR3aa: CASSPSLALQETQYF
CDR3nt: TGTGCCAGCTCACCATCACTAGCGCTTCAAGAGACCCAGTACTTC

d_gene: TRBD2
v_gene: TRBV5-6
j_gene: TRBJ2-5
abundance: -
CDR3aa: CASSLGERGETQYF
CDR3nt: TGTGCCAGCAGCTTGGGAGAGCGGGGAGAGACCCAGTACTTC

d_gene: -
v_gene: TRBV6-4
j_gene: TRBJ2-3
abundance: few
CDR3aa: CASSVGAGSTDTQYF
CDR3nt: TGTGCCAGCAGTGTGGGTGCGGGCTCCACAGATACGCAGTATTTT

d_gene: -
v_gene: TRBV4-2
j_gene: TRBJ1-6
abundance: few
CDR3aa: CASSGQLASPLHF
CDR3nt: TGTGCCAGCTCCGGACAGCTCGCTTCACCCCTCCACTTT

d_gene: TRBD1
v_gene: TRBV7-9
j_gene: TRBJ1-2
abundance: -
CDR3aa: CASSFPGQGGGYTF
CDR3nt: TGTGCCAGCAGCTTCCCCGGACAGGGTGGTGGCTACACCTTC

d_gene: -
v_gene: TRBV28
j_gene: TRBJ2-5
abundance: -
CDR3aa: CASSFSGGQETQYF
CDR3nt: TGTGCCAGCAGTTTTTCTGGCGGCCAAGAGACCCAGTACTTC

d_gene: TRBD1
v_gene: TRBV7-8
j_gene: TRBJ1-5
abundance: -
CDR3aa: CASSSTGGWQPQHF
CDR3nt: TGTGCCAGCAGCTCCACAGGGGGCTGGCAGCCCCAGCATTTT

d_gene: -
v_gene: TRBV19
j_gene: TRBJ2-3
abundance: -
CDR3aa: CASMDLARIGTDTQYF
CDR3nt: TGTGCCAGTATGGATCTAGCCAGGATTGGCACAGATACGCAGTATTTT

d_gene: -
v_gene: TRBV20-1
j_gene: TRBJ1-3
abundance: -
CDR3aa: CSASRGGNTIYF
CDR3nt: TGCAGTGCTAGTAGAGGGGGAAACACCATATATTTT

d_gene: -
v_gene: TRBV5-4
j_gene: TRBJ1-6
abundance: -
CDR3aa: CASSQGSPYNSPLHF
CDR3nt: TGTGCCAGCAGCCAGGGATCCCCCTATAATTCACCCCTCCACTTT

d_gene: -
v_gene: TRBV6-6
j_gene: TRBJ2-5
abundance: -
CDR3aa: CASSYERGETQYF
CDR3nt: TGTGCCAGCAGTTACGAAAGGGGGGAGACCCAGTACTTC

d_gene: TRBD2
v_gene: TRBV3-1/TRBV3-2
j_gene: TRBJ2-7
abundance: -
CDR3aa: CASSLRSGGTSGPYEQYF
CDR3nt: TGTGCCAGCAGCCTTAGATCTGGGGGGACTAGCGGACCCTACGAGCAGTACTTC

d_gene: TRBD2
v_gene: TRBV7-3
j_gene: TRBJ2-3
abundance: -
CDR3aa: CASSLTPWAGGAITQYF
CDR3nt: TGTGCCAGCAGCCTGACCCCGTGGGCGGGGGGGGCCATTACGCAGTATTTT

d_gene: -
v_gene: TRBV6-2/TRBV6-3
j_gene: TRBJ2-2
abundance: -
CDR3aa: CASSRTDSFNTGELFF
CDR3nt: TGTGCCAGCAGCAGAACGGACAGTTTTAACACCGGGGAGCTGTTTTTT

d_gene: -
v_gene: TRBV18
j_gene: TRBJ2-2
abundance: -
CDR3aa: CASSPGAGDTGELFF
CDR3nt: TGTGCCAGCTCACCAGGGGCAGGGGACACCGGGGAGCTGTTTTTT

d_gene: -
v_gene: TRBV13
j_gene: TRBJ2-7
abundance: -
CDR3aa: CASSPRQAQPYEQYF
CDR3nt: TGTGCCAGCAGCCCGAGACAGGCCCAACCCTACGAGCAGTACTTC

d_gene: -
v_gene: TRBV9
j_gene: TRBJ2-2
abundance: -
CDR3aa: CASRRVAGELFF
CDR3nt: TGTGCCAGCAGGCGGGTAGCCGGGGAGCTGTTTTTT

d_gene: -
v_gene: TRBV11-3
j_gene: TRBJ2-1
abundance: few
CDR3aa: CASSLGVSGGGEQFF
CDR3nt: TGTGCCAGCAGCTTAGGGGTGTCAGGGGGAGGTGAGCAGTTCTTC

d_gene: TRBD1
v_gene: TRBV4-2
j_gene: TRBJ1-2
abundance: -
CDR3aa: CASSQPGQGPGYTF
CDR3nt: TGTGCCAGCAGCCAACCAGGACAGGGGCCTGGCTACACCTTC

d_gene: -
v_gene: TRBV4-1
j_gene: TRBJ2-1
abundance: -
CDR3aa: CASSQEGRVDEQFF
CDR3nt: TGCGCCAGCAGCCAAGAAGGCAGGGTCGATGAGCAGTTCTTC

d_gene: -
v_gene: TRBV4-2
j_gene: TRBJ1-1
abundance: -
CDR3aa: CASSQDRRGFTEAFF
CDR3nt: TGTGCCAGCAGCCAAGATCGGCGGGGTTTTACTGAAGCTTTCTTT

d_gene: -
v_gene: TRBV4-1
j_gene: TRBJ2-7
abundance: -
CDR3aa: CASSHPVGGNKGYEQYF
CDR3nt: TGCGCCAGCAGCCACCCGGTTGGGGGGAATAAGGGCTACGAGCAGTACTTC

d_gene: -
v_gene: TRBV4-1
j_gene: TRBJ1-4
abundance: few
CDR3aa: CASSQDRRVAEKLFF
CDR3nt: TGCGCCAGCAGCCAAGATCGGAGGGTGGCTGAAAAACTGTTTTTT